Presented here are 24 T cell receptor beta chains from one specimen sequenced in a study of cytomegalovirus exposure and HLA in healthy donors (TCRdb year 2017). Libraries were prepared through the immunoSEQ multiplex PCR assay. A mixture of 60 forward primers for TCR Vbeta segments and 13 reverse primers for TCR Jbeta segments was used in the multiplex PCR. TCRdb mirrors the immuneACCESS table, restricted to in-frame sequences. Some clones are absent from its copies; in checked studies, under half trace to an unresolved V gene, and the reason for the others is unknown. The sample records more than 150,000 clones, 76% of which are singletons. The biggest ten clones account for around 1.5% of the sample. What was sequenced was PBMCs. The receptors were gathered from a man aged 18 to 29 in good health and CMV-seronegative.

As DNA, the CDR3 is TGTGCCACCAGCAGAGATGGAGGACGGAGTTGGGCAGATACGCAGTATTTT. Translation: CATSRDGGRSWADTQYF. The chain combines TRBV15 with TRBJ2-3; D possibly corresponds to TRBD2 (5 bases). The CDR3 contains 17 residues. Trimming left V 0 bases short and J 4 bases short, with 17 bases between. Germline assignment: CDR1 LNHNV and CDR2 YYDKDF (reference sequence).

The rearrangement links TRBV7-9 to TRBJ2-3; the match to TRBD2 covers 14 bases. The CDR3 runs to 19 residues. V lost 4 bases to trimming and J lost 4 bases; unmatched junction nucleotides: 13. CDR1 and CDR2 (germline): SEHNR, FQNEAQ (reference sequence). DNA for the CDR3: TGTGCCAGCAGCTCGCCTACCCCCGGGACTAGCGGGAGACCAGATACGCAGTATTTT. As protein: CASSSPTPGTSGRPDTQYF.

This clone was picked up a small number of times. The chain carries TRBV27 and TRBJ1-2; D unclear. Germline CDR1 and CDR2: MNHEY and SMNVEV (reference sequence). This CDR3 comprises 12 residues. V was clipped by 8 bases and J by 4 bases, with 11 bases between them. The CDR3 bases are TGTGCCAGCGCGGGGTCGTTCTATGGCTACACCTTC. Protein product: CASAGSFYGYTF.

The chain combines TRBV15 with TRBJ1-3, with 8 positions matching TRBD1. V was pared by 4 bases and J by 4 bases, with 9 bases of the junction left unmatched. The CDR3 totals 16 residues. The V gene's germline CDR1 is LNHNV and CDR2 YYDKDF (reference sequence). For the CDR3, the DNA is TGTGCCACCAGCAAACGGACAGGGCGAATCGGAAACACCATATATTTT. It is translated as CATSKRTGRIGNTIYF. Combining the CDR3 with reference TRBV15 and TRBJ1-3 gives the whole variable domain DAMVIQNPRYQVTQFGKPVTLSCSQTLNHNVMYWYQQKSSQAPKLLFHYYDKDFNNEADTPDNFQSRRPNTSFCFLDIRSPGLGDTAMYLCATSKRTGRIGNTIYFGEGSWLTVV.

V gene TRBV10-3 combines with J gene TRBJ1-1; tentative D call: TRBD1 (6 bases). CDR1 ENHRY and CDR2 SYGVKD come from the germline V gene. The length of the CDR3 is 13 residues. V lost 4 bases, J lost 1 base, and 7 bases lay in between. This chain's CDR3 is CAISGTENTEAFF. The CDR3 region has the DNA TGTGCCATCAGTGGGACAGAGAACACTGAAGCTTTCTTT.

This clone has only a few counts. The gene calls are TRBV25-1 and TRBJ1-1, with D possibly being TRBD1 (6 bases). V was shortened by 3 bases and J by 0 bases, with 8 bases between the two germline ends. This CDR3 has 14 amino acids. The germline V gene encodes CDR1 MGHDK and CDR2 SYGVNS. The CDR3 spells CASSDNRVNTEAFF. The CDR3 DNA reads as TGTGCCAGCAGTGACAACAGGGTGAACACTGAAGCTTTCTTT.

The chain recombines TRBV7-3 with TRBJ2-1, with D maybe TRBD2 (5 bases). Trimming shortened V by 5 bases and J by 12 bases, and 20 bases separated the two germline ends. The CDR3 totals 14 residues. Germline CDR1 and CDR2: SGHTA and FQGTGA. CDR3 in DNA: TGTGCCAGCAGCCCTAGCAACGGGGTCGGTGGGCAGTTCTTC. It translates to CASSPSNGVGGQFF.

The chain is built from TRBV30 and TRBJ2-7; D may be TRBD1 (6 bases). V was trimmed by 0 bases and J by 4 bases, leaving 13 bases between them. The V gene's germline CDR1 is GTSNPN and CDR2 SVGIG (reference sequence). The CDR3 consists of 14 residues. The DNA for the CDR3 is TGTGCCTGGAGTGTCCCTGTGGGGGCATACGAGCAGTACTTC. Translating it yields CAWSVPVGAYEQYF. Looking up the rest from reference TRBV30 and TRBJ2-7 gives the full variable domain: SQTIHQWPATLVQPVGSPLSLECTVEGTSNPNLYWYRQAAGRGLQLLFYSVGIGQISSEVPQNLSASRPQDRQFILSSKKLLLSDSGFYLCAWSVPVGAYEQYFGPGTRLTVT.

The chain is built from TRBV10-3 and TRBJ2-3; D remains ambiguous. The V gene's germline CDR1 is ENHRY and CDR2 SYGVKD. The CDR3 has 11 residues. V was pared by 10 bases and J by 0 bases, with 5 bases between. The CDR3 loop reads CATISTDTQYF. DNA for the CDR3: TGTGCCACCATTAGCACAGATACGCAGTATTTT.

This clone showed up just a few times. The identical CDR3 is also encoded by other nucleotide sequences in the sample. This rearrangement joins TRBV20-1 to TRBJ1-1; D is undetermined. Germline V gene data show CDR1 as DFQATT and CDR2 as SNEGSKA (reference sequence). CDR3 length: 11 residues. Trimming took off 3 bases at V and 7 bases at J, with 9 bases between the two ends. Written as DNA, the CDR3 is TGCAGTGCTAGGGCAACGTATGAAGCTTTCTTT. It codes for CSARATYEAFF.

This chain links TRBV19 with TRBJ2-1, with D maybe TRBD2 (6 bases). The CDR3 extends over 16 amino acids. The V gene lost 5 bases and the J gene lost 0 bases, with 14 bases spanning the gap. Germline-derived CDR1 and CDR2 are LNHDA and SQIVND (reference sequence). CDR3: CASSFPQRASYNEQFF. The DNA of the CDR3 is TGTGCCAGTAGTTTCCCCCAGCGGGCCTCCTACAATGAGCAGTTCTTC.

CDR3 protein: CASSLAQGQGYTF. DNA for the CDR3: TGTGCCAGCAGCTTGGCACAGGGACAAGGCTACACCTTC. The chain has TRBV5-6 and TRBJ1-2; possible D gene TRBD1, 6 bases. This CDR3 contains 13 residues. V lost 0 bases and J lost 8, with 11 bases in between. CDR1 SGHDT and CDR2 YYEEEE come from the germline V gene.

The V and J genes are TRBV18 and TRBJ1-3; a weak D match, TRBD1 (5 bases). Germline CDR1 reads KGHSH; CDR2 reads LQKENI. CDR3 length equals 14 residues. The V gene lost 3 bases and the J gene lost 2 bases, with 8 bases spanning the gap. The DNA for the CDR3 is TGTGCCAGCTCACCTTCAGGGACTGGAAACACCATATATTTT. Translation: CASSPSGTGNTIYF.

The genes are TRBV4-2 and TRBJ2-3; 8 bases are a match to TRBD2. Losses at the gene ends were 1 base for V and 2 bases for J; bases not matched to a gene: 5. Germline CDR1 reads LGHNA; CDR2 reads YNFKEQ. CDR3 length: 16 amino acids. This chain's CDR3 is CASSQATSGFTDTQYF. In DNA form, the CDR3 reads TGTGCCAGCAGCCAAGCAACTAGCGGATTCACAGATACGCAGTATTTT.

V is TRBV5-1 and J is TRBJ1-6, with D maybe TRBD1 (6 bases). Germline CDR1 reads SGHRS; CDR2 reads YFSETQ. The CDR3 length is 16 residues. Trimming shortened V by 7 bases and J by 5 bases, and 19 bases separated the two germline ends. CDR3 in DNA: TGCGCCAGCCAGAGTCTACAGGGAGACAATAATTCACCCCTCCACTTT. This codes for CASQSLQGDNNSPLHF.

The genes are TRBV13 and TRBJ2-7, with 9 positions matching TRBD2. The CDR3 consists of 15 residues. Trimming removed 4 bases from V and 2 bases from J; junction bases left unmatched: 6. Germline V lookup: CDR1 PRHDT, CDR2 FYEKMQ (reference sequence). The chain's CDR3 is CASSSRGGRAYEQYF. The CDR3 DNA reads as TGTGCCAGCAGCTCCAGGGGCGGGAGGGCCTACGAGCAGTACTTC.

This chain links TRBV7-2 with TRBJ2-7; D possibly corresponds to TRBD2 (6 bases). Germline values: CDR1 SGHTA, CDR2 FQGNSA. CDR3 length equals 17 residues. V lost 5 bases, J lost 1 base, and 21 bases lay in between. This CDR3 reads CASSLTKHPRESYEQYF. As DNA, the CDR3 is TGTGCCAGCAGCCTAACTAAACATCCCCGGGAGTCCTACGAGCAGTACTTC.

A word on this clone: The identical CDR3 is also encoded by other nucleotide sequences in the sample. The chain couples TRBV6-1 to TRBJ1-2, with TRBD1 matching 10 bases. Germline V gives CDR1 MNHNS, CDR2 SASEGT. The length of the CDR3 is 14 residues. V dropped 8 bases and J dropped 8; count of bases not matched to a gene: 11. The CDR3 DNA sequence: TGTGCCAGCCGGACAGGGGGGGGTTTGAGGGGCTACACCTTC. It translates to CASRTGGGLRGYTF.

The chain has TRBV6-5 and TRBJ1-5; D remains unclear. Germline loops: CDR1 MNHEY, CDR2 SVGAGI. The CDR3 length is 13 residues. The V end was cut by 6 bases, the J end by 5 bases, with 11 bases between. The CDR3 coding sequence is TGTGCCAGCAGCCCCGCGTTGGATCAGCCCCAGCATTTT. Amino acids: CASSPALDQPQHF.

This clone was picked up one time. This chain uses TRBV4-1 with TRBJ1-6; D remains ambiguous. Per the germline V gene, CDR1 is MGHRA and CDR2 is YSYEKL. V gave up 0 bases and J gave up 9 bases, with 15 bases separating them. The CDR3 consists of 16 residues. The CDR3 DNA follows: TGCGCCAGCAGCCAAGATGCGGCCCGGTCCGGTTCACCCCTCCACTTT. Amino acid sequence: CASSQDAARSGSPLHF.

The CDR3 DNA is TGTGCCAGCAGCCCCCGGGCGGGGGGGAGTTACAATGAGCAGTTCTTC. Translated: CASSPRAGGSYNEQFF. The chain has TRBV7-2 and TRBJ2-1; 9 nucleotides align to TRBD2. The CDR3 is 16 residues long. Germline V gene sequence: CDR1 SGHTA, CDR2 FQGNSA. V was clipped by 5 bases and J by 4 bases; unmatched bases: 9.

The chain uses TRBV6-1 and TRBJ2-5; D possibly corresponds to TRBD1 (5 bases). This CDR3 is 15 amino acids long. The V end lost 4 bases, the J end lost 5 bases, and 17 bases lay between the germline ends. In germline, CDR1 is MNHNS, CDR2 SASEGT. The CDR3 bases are TGTGCCAGCAGTGGAGAACACAGGTTCGGGGAGACCCAGTACTTC. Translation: CASSGEHRFGETQYF.

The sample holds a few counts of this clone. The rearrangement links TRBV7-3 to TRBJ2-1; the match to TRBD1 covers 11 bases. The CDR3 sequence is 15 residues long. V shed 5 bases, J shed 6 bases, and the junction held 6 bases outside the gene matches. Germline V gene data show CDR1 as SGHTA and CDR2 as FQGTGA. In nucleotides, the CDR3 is TGTGCCAGCAGCCCCTGGACAGGGGGCATCAATGAGCAGTTCTTC. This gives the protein CASSPWTGGINEQFF.

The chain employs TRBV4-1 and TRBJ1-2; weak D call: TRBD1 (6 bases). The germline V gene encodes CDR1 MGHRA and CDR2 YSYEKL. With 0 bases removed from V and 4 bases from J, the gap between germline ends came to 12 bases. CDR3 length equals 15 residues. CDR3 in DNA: TGCGCCAGCAGCCAAGAGGCAGGGGTGGCCTATGGCTACACCTTC. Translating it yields CASSQEAGVAYGYTF.